The rows below give T cell receptor beta chains drawn from one sample of a study of T-cell memory formation after mild COVID-19. TCRdb analysed the 5' RACE reads with MiXCR anew, one entry per CDR3 protein. The sample has around 90,000 distinct CDR3 sequences, about 13% seen once; the top ten hold about 26%. Sequenced sample: PBMCs or a T cell subset sorted from them (not recorded which). The origin of the receptors is an adult woman who had mild COVID-19 (a few samples of this study predate the infection). Cell type and time point are not known. The CDR3 runs from the conserved cysteine through the conserved F or W. The order of the fields is clone size, J gene, D gene, V gene, CDR3 DNA, CDR3 protein. D genes are given only for firm matches. Expanded clones get a size class; other rows say once, few or many, or leave the size out.

clone_size: few; j_call: TRBJ2-3; d_call: TRBD2; v_call: TRBV6-4; cdr3_nt: TGTGCCAGCAGCCAACTAGCGGGGGACACAGATACGCAGTATTTT; cdr3_aa: CASSQLAGDTDTQYF
clone_size: .; j_call: TRBJ2-2; d_call: .; v_call: TRBV30; cdr3_nt: TGTGCCTGGAGTACCGGACAGAACACCGGGGAGCTGTTTTTT; cdr3_aa: CAWSTGQNTGELFF
clone_size: few; j_call: TRBJ2-6; d_call: .; v_call: TRBV6-5; cdr3_nt: TGTGCCAGCAGTTACTCGAGTGGTCCAGACTCTGGGGCCAACGTCCTGACTTTC; cdr3_aa: CASSYSSGPDSGANVLTF
clone_size: .; j_call: TRBJ1-5; d_call: .; v_call: TRBV7-2; cdr3_nt: TGTGCCAGCAGCTTATGGGGCTATAGCAATCAGCCCCAGCATTTT; cdr3_aa: CASSLWGYSNQPQHF
clone_size: few; j_call: TRBJ2-7; d_call: TRBD2; v_call: TRBV2; cdr3_nt: TGTGCCAGCAGGCGGCTAGATAGCGGGAGGAACGAGCAGTACTTC; cdr3_aa: CASRRLDSGRNEQYF
clone_size: few; j_call: TRBJ2-5; d_call: .; v_call: TRBV10-3; cdr3_nt: TGTGCCATCAGTGAGGAGTGGTGGGAGACCCAGTACTTC; cdr3_aa: CAISEEWWETQYF
clone_size: .; j_call: TRBJ2-3; d_call: .; v_call: TRBV12-3/TRBV12-4; cdr3_nt: TGTGCCAGCATACGGGACTTTTCTAGCACAGATACGCAGTATTTT; cdr3_aa: CASIRDFSSTDTQYF
clone_size: .; j_call: TRBJ2-3; d_call: TRBD1; v_call: TRBV29-1; cdr3_nt: TGCAGCGTTACGACAGGGGGGGTGGATACGCAGTATTTT; cdr3_aa: CSVTTGGVDTQYF
clone_size: .; j_call: TRBJ2-2; d_call: TRBD2; v_call: TRBV5-8; cdr3_nt: TGTGCCAGCAGCCTGAAGCGGGGGGCAACCGGGGAGCTGTTTTTT; cdr3_aa: CASSLKRGATGELFF
clone_size: .; j_call: TRBJ2-7; d_call: TRBD1; v_call: TRBV11-2; cdr3_nt: TGTGCCAGCAGCTTCGACAGGGGCTACGAGCAGTACTTC; cdr3_aa: CASSFDRGYEQYF
clone_size: few; j_call: TRBJ1-2; d_call: .; v_call: TRBV20-1; cdr3_nt: TGCAGTGCCAACCGGGACCCCGGGGGCTATGGCTACACCTTC; cdr3_aa: CSANRDPGGYGYTF
clone_size: once; j_call: TRBJ2-3; d_call: .; v_call: TRBV5-4; cdr3_nt: TGTGCCAGCAGCTCAGGGGCCGGTCCAGATACGCAGTATTTT; cdr3_aa: CASSSGAGPDTQYF
clone_size: .; j_call: TRBJ2-2; d_call: TRBD1; v_call: TRBV27; cdr3_nt: TGTGCCAGCAGCCGGGGCCCGACCGGGACAGGAAACACCGGGGAGCTGTTTTTT; cdr3_aa: CASSRGPTGTGNTGELFF
clone_size: .; j_call: TRBJ2-5; d_call: .; v_call: TRBV6-2/TRBV6-3; cdr3_nt: TGTGCCAGCAGTTACAGGGCGGACCCCCCTCAAGAGACCCAGTACTTC; cdr3_aa: CASSYRADPPQETQYF
clone_size: .; j_call: TRBJ2-7; d_call: .; v_call: TRBV19; cdr3_nt: TGTGCCAGCGGAACCGGGACGGGCGCCTACGAGCAGTACTTC; cdr3_aa: CASGTGTGAYEQYF
clone_size: .; j_call: TRBJ1-1; d_call: .; v_call: TRBV4-1; cdr3_nt: TGCGCCAGCAGCCAAGACAGGGTAGGTACTGAAGCTTTCTTT; cdr3_aa: CASSQDRVGTEAFF